The source of this T cell receptor beta chain is a study of CD8 T cells in ankylosing spondylitis. Broader study findings: Some of the motif variants had earlier been found in reactive arthritis patients' fluid and blood.

The CDR3 spans 15 residues. Germline V gene lookup returns CDR1 MNHEY and CDR2 SMNVEV (reference sequence). The ends lost 7 bases at V and 0 bases at J; junction bases unmatched: 4. As the method for making TCR beta libraries, quantitative 5'-RACE with molecular barcodes was used. Using its own MiXCR run on the 5' RACE reads, TCRdb lists one record per CDR3 protein. This table holds hundreds of thousands of distinct CDR3 sequences, more than 20% found once. A few counts support this clonotype. The antigen remains unidentified. This chain joins TRBV27 and TRBJ2-1, with 9 nucleotides matching TRBD2. The receptor was derived from a male donor with ankylosing spondylitis or in good health (not recorded which). Sequences were obtained from blood, either unsorted or a sorted T cell fraction (not recorded which). CDR3 sequence reads: CASKSGGSSYNEQFF. The CDR3 DNA sequence: TGTGCCAGCAAGAGCGGGGGGAGCTCCTACAATGAGCAGTTCTTC.